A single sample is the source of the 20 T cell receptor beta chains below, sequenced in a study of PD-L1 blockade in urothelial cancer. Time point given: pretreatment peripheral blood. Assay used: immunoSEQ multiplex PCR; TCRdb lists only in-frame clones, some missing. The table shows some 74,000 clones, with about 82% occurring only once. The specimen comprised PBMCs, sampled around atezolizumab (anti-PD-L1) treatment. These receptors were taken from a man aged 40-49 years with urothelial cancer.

Here the CDR3 DNA reads TGCAGCGTGGGGGGGACTAGCGGTTACGAGCAGTACTTC. Encoded protein: CSVGGTSGYEQYF. The chain joins TRBV29-1 to TRBJ2-7; the match to TRBD2 covers 11 bases. This CDR3 contains 13 residues. Germline V gene data show CDR1 as SQVTM and CDR2 as ANQGSEA. The V segment lost 6 bases and the J segment 4 bases; nucleotides outside the gene matches: 5.

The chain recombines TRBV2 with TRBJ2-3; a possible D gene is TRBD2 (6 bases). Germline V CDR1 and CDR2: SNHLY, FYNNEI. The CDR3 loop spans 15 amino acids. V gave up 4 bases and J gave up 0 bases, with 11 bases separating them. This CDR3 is CASSALAASTDTQYF. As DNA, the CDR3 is TGTGCCAGCAGTGCACTAGCAGCTAGCACAGATACGCAGTATTTT. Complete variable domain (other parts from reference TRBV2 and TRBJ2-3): EPEVTQTPSHQVTQMGQEVILRCVPISNHLYFYWYRQILGQKVEFLVSFYNNEISEKSEIFDDQFSVERPDGSNFTLKIRSTKLEDSAMYFCASSALAASTDTQYFGPGTRLTVL.

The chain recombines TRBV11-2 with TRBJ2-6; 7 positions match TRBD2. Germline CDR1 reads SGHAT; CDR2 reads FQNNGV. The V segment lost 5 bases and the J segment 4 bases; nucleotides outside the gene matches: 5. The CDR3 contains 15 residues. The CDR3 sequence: CASSAGAPGANVLTF. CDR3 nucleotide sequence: TGTGCCAGCAGCGCGGGAGCTCCGGGGGCCAACGTCCTGACTTTC.

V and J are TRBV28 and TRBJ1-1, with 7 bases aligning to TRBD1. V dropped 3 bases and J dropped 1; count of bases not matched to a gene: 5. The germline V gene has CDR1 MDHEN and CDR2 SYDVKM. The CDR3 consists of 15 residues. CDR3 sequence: CASSFRGPRNTEAFF. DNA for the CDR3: TGTGCCAGCAGTTTTAGGGGGCCTCGGAACACTGAAGCTTTCTTT.

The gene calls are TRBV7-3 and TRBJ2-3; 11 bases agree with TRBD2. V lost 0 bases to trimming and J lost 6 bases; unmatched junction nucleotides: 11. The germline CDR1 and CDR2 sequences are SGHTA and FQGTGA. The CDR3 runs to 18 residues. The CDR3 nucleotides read TGTGCCAGCAGCTTAACGGTCCTAGCGGGAGGTGGAGAGGATACGCAGTATTTT. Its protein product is CASSLTVLAGGGEDTQYF.

The CDR3 region is CASSSASGSSYNEQFF. Here the CDR3 DNA reads TGTGCCAGTAGTTCCGCTAGCGGGAGCTCCTACAATGAGCAGTTCTTC. The rearrangement joins TRBV19 to TRBJ2-1; 10 bases align to TRBD2. Looked up from germline, CDR1 is LNHDA and CDR2 is SQIVND (reference sequence). This CDR3 has 16 amino acids. V trimming: 5 bases; J trimming: 0 bases; junction bases outside the gene matches: 4.

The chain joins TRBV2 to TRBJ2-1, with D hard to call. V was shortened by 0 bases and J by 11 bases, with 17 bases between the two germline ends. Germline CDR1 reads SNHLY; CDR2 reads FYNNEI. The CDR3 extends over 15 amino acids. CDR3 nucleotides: TGTGCCAGCAGTGAAGCGCTAGGCCTTTACCCGCAGCAGTTCTTC. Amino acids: CASSEALGLYPQQFF.

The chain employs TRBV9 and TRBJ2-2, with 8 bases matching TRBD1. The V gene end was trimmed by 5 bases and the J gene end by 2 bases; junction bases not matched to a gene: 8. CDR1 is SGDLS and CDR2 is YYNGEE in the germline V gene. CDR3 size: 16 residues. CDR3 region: CASSGATGVNTGELFF. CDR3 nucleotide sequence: TGTGCCAGCAGTGGGGCGACAGGGGTTAACACCGGGGAGCTGTTTTTT.

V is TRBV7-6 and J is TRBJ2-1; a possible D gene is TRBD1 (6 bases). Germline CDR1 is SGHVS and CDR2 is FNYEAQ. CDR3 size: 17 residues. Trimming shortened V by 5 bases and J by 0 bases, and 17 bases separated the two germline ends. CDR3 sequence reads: CASSPTGLGSSYNEQFF. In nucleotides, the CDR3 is TGTGCCAGCAGCCCGACAGGTCTGGGTAGCTCCTACAATGAGCAGTTCTTC.

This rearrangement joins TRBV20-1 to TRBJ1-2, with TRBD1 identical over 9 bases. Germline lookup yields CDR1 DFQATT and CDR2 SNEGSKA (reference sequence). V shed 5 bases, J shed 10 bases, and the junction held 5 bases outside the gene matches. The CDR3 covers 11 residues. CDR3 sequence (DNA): TGCAGTGCTGGGGACAGGGATGCCTACACCTTC. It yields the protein CSAGDRDAYTF.

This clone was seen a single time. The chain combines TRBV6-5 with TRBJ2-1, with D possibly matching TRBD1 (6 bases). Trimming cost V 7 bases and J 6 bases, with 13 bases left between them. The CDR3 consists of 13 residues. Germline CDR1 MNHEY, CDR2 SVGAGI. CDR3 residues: CASTPNRVNEQFF. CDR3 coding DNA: TGTGCCAGCACCCCGAACAGGGTCAATGAGCAGTTCTTC.

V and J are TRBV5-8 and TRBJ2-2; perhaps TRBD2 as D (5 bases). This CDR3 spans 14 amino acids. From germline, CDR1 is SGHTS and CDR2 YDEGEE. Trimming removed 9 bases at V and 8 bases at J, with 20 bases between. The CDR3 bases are TGTGCCACCAACTCGGGAAGACGGGCGGGGGAGCTGTTTTTT. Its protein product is CATNSGRRAGELFF.

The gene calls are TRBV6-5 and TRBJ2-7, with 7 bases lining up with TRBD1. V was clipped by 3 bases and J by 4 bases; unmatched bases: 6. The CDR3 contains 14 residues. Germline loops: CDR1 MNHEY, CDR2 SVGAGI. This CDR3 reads CASSYRTGSYEQYF. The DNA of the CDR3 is TGTGCCAGCAGTTATCGGACAGGCTCATACGAGCAGTACTTC.

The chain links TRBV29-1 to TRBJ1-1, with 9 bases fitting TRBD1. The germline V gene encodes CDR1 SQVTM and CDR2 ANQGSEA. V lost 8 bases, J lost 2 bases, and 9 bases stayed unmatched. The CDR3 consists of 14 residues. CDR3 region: CSFRPGQGNTEAFF. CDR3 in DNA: TGCAGCTTCAGACCGGGACAGGGAAACACTGAAGCTTTCTTT.

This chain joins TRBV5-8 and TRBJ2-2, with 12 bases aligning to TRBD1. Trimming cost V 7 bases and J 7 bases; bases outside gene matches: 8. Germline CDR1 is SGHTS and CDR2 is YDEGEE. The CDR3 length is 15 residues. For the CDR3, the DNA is TGTGCCAGCTCCCCCGGGACAGGGGGCATCGGGGAGCTGTTTTTT. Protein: CASSPGTGGIGELFF.

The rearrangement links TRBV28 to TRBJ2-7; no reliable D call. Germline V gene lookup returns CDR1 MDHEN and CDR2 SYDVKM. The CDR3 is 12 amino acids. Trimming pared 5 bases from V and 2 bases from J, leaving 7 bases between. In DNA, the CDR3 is TGTGCCAGCAGTCCTGACACCTACGAGCAGTACTTC. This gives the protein CASSPDTYEQYF.

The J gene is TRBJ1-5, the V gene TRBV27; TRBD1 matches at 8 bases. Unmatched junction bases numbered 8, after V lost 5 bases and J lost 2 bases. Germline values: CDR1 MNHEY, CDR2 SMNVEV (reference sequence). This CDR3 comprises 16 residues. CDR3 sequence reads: CASSLQGVRGNQPQHF. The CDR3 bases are TGTGCCAGCAGTCTACAGGGGGTACGGGGCAATCAGCCCCAGCATTTT.

The CDR3 spells CASSLRFQETQYF. DNA of the CDR3: TGTGCCAGCAGCTTACGTTTCCAAGAGACCCAGTACTTC. This chain uses TRBV11-1 with TRBJ2-5; no definite D call. This CDR3 comprises 13 residues. Trimming removed 2 bases from V and 1 base from J, with 5 bases in between. Germline CDR1 SGHAT, CDR2 FQDESV (reference sequence).

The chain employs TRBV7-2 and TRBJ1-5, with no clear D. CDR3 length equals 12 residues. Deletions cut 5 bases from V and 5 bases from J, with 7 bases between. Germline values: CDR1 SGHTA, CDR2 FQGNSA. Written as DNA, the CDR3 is TGTGCCAGCAGCCCCAGTGATCAGCCCCAGCATTTT. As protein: CASSPSDQPQHF.

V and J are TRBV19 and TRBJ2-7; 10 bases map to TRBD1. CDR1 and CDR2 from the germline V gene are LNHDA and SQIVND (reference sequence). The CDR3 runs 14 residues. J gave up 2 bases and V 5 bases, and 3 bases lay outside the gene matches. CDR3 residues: CASSSGTGAYEQYF. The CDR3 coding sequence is TGTGCCAGTAGTTCCGGGACAGGGGCCTACGAGCAGTACTTC. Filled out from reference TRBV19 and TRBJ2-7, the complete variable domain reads DGGITQSPKYLFRKEGQNVTLSCEQNLNHDAMYWYRQDPGQGLRLIYYSQIVNDFQKGDIAEGYSVSREKKESFPLTVTSAQKNPTAFYLCASSSGTGAYEQYFGPGTRLTVT.